This T cell receptor (beta chain) was recovered during a study of T-cell memory formation after mild COVID-19. General study results and limits: A second wave expanding day 15 to 37 was CD4+-biased; contracting clones were balanced. Clones that contracted clustered mainly in CM and EM if CD4+ and in EMRA if CD8+. In pre-infection memory, a portion of responding clones appeared, which suggested that cross-reactive memory joined.

TCRdb passed the 5' RACE reads through MiXCR, listing each CDR3 protein once. The table has around 83,000 distinct CDR3 sequences, around a quarter seen once. Germline-derived CDR1 and CDR2 are DFQATT and SNEGSKA (reference sequence). The CDR3 has 14 residues. Trimming took 6 bases from V and 4 from J; bases not matched to a gene: 9. The table lists this clonotype with a few counts. No antigen is known for it. The TCR comes from a young man who had mild COVID-19 (a few samples of this study predate the infection). Cell type and time point are not known. Sequencing was performed on PBMCs or a T cell subset sorted from them (not recorded which). The chain combines TRBV20-1 with TRBJ2-7, with 10 bases lining up with TRBD1. CDR3 loop: CSAAAWTGGYEQYF. In DNA, the CDR3 is TGCAGTGCCGCAGCTTGGACAGGGGGGTACGAGCAGTACTTC.